This T cell receptor beta chain was sequenced during a study of regulatory T cells in long-lasting Graves disease. Background on the study: Over-5-year antithyroid drug use with positive TSH receptor antibodies defined persistent Graves' disease in the study.

Study-level results: Persistent disease samples used TRBV28, TRBJ1-2 and TRBJ2-5 preferentially.

Arm-PCR of CDR3 regions and iRepertoire HTBI primers were the basis on which TCR beta libraries were built. MiXCR, applied by TCRdb to the multiplex PCR reads, yields one record per CDR3 protein. The repertoire holds about 450,000 distinct CDR3 sequences, with 23% as singletons. The junction had 10 bases not matched to a gene; V was cut back by 3 bases and J by 0 bases. The V gene's germline CDR1 is SGHTA and CDR2 FQGNSA. The CDR3 runs 18 residues. Time point: persistent/refractory GD, antithyroid drugs over 5 years with positive TRAb. PBMCs were the source of the RNA used for TCR sequencing. It was by American Thyroid Association guidelines that Graves' disease was diagnosed. From an endocrinology department in Xi'an, China, came the patients. This clonotype has only a few counts. The target antigen is unknown.

The sequencing here drew on peripheral blood mononuclear cells (PBMCs), taken when the disease was refractory, from a patient treated with antithyroid drugs. The receptor's source is a female donor with Graves disease. The gene calls are TRBV7-2 and TRBJ2-2; TRBD2 agrees at 7 bases. DNA of the CDR3: TGTGCCAGCAGCTTGCTAGCGGCCACCTACGCGAACACCGGGGAGCTGTTTTTT. Amino acids: CASSLLAATYANTGELFF.